Listed here is a single T cell receptor (beta chain). This specimen belongs to a study of cytomegalovirus exposure and HLA in healthy donors. In the PCR, 60 Vbeta and 13 Jbeta primers were used. Produced via immunoSEQ multiplex PCR; TCRdb's table is partial and in-frame only. Of fewer than 250,000 clones in the sample, 75% to 80% were seen once. CDR3 length: 16 amino acids. Germline assignment: CDR1 SGDLS and CDR2 YYNGEE. The V end was cut by 5 bases, the J end by 2 bases, with 17 bases between. The receptor was derived from a male donor in good health and CMV-seronegative. The chain recombines TRBV9 with TRBJ1-3; possibly TRBD1 for D (5 bases). Sample: PBMCs. CDR3 coding DNA: TGTGCCAGCAGTTTTAGGTGGGGGGTCGCTGGAAACACCATATATTTT. Protein product: CASSFRWGVAGNTIYF.